One and the same sample provided the 4 T cell receptor beta chains below, sequenced in a study of beta chain features in type 1 diabetes. Findings and caveats of the study: When Type 1 diabetes patients were examined, their TCRB CDR3s proved moderately but significantly shorter in all four CD4+ subsets.

These receptors are not linked to any known antigen. Expressed TCRB transcripts were sequenced because the isolated RNA had all been reverse transcribed beforehand. Sequenced by immunoSEQ multiplex PCR; TCRdb stores in-frame clones only, minus some. The data show 140,000 to 150,000 clones, 10% to 15% seen once. Sequencing was performed on central memory CD4+ T cells from blood. These receptors originate from a man between 18 and 35 years old with type 1 diabetes.

This clone was seen only a few times. The chain links TRBV7-8 to TRBJ2-1; 9 bases fit TRBD1. CDR3 length: 16 amino acids. Germline CDR1 SGHVS, CDR2 FQNEAQ. With V trimmed by 3 bases and J by 8 bases, 11 bases remained unmatched. CDR3 in DNA: TGTGCCAGCAGCTTTACGGCGGGACAGGGTCGGGATGAGCAGTTCTTC. It specifies CASSFTAGQGRDEQFF.

The CDR3 loop reads CAMDRVGTEAFF. Written as DNA, the CDR3 is TGTGCCATGGACAGGGTGGGCACTGAAGCTTTCTTT. The genes are TRBV7-9 and TRBJ1-1, with TRBD1 matching 8 bases. Germline CDR1 is SEHNR and CDR2 is FQNEAQ (reference sequence). The CDR3 loop spans 12 amino acids. V gave up 10 bases and J gave up 4 bases; unmatched junction bases: 5.

Turning to this clone: One base away lies a much larger clone, so this may be a sequencing read error. The J gene is TRBJ2-7, the V gene TRBV19; tentative D call: TRBD2 (6 bases). This CDR3 has 19 residues. V lost 5 bases and J lost 1, with 27 bases in between. Germline V gene sequence: CDR1 LNHDA, CDR2 SQIVND (reference sequence). CDR3 loop: CASSHREPAGSPESYEQYF. In DNA, the CDR3 is TGTGCCAGTAGTCATCGGGAACCTGCGGGGAGCCCAGAATCCTACGAGCAGTACTTC.

This clone was observed a few times. This chain joins TRBV29-1 and TRBJ1-1; D perhaps matches TRBD1 (5 bases). Trimming took 6 bases from V and 5 from J, leaving 16 bases between them. Germline-derived CDR1 and CDR2 are SQVTM and ANQGSEA. This CDR3 region has 13 residues. CDR3 protein: CSVAGTSGTEAFF. DNA for the CDR3: TGCAGCGTCGCCGGGACTTCGGGGACTGAAGCTTTCTTT.